The 18 T cell receptor beta chains below were found in one sample sequenced in a study of blood T cell repertoires in COVID-19. The data were produced by immunoSEQ multiplex PCR, yet TCRdb's version contains in-frame clones alone and is incomplete. Here the sample spans 250,000 to 300,000 clones, about 90% being singletons. Specimen: PBMCs or T cells enriched from blood (not recorded which). The receptors shown here come from a woman aged 55-70 years who had recovered from COVID-19.

The chain carries TRBV11-2 and TRBJ1-5, with TRBD1 as a possible D gene (5 bases). The CDR3 spans 13 residues. Trimming pared 5 bases from V and 5 bases from J, leaving 10 bases between. Germline CDR1 reads SGHAT; CDR2 reads FQNNGV. DNA of the CDR3: TGTGCCAGCAGCAAGGACAAATATCAGCCCCAGCATTTT. Its translation: CASSKDKYQPQHF.

The chain employs TRBV5-1 and TRBJ1-4, with a tentative D call TRBD1 (5 bases). Between the trimmed V and J ends, which lost 3 bases and 3 bases, there was a span of 12 bases. The CDR3 runs 15 residues. The germline V gene encodes CDR1 SGHRS and CDR2 YFSETQ. This CDR3 is CASSYNSGANEKLFF. The CDR3 nucleotides read TGCGCCAGCAGCTACAATTCGGGGGCTAATGAAAAACTGTTTTTT.

The chain has TRBV28 and TRBJ1-2; D possibly corresponds to TRBD1 (6 bases). The CDR3 extends over 13 amino acids. The V end was cut by 6 bases, the J end by 1 base, with 9 bases between. Germline lookup yields CDR1 MDHEN and CDR2 SYDVKM. CDR3 loop: CASRPQGNYGYTF. In DNA, the CDR3 is TGTGCCAGCAGGCCACAGGGTAACTATGGCTACACCTTC.

The chain has TRBV9 and TRBJ1-4; D not certain. The CDR3 spans 13 residues. Germline values: CDR1 SGDLS, CDR2 YYNGEE. The V end lost 0 bases, the J end lost 11 bases, and 11 bases lay between the germline ends. The CDR3 sequence is CASSVALGEKLFF. CDR3 sequence (DNA): TGTGCCAGCAGCGTAGCCCTCGGAGAGAAACTGTTTTTT. The whole variable domain, filled in from reference TRBV9 and TRBJ1-4, reads DSGVTQTPKHLITATGQRVTLRCSPRSGDLSVYWYQQSLDQGLQFLIQYYNGEERAKGNILERFSAQQFPDLHSELNLSSLELGDSALYFCASSVALGEKLFFGSGTQLSVL.

DNA for the CDR3: TGTGCCAGCAGTTACTCCCCTCGACCCCACGAGGATGCTTTCTTT. It yields the protein CASSYSPRPHEDAFF. The V gene is TRBV6-5, the J gene TRBJ1-1; D unclear. The CDR3 is 15 residues long. V shed 0 bases and J shed 11 bases, with 19 bases lying between them. Germline loops: CDR1 MNHEY, CDR2 SVGAGI.

This chain uses TRBV5-1 with TRBJ2-7, with D maybe TRBD1 (5 bases). The length of the CDR3 is 14 residues. Germline V gene sequence: CDR1 SGHRS, CDR2 YFSETQ. Trimming pared 4 bases from V and 0 bases from J, leaving 11 bases between. CDR3 DNA: TGCGCCAGCAGCACGGACACGAGCTCCTACGAGCAGTACTTC. Amino acids: CASSTDTSSYEQYF.

The rearrangement joins TRBV7-9 to TRBJ2-7; 12 bases fit TRBD1. V shed 8 bases, J shed 0 bases, and the junction held 2 bases outside the gene matches. The CDR3 is 14 amino acids. Germline loops: CDR1 SEHNR, CDR2 FQNEAQ (reference sequence). This chain's CDR3 is CASLGQGASYEQYF. CDR3 sequence (DNA): TGTGCCAGCTTGGGACAGGGGGCCTCCTACGAGCAGTACTTC. Full variable domain (remainder filled in from reference TRBV7-9 and TRBJ2-7): DTGVSQNPRHKITKRGQNVTFRCDPISEHNRLYWYRQTLGQGPEFLTYFQNEAQLEKSRLLSDRFSAERPKGSFSTLEIQRTEQGDSAMYLCASLGQGASYEQYFGPGTRLTVT.

Concerning this clone itself: Within the sample, other DNA sequences also encode this same CDR3. The chain carries TRBV5-1 and TRBJ2-1, with 11 bases that match TRBD2. With 2 bases clipped from V and 3 bases from J, the junction kept 4 bases outside the gene matches. Germline V gene lookup returns CDR1 SGHRS and CDR2 YFSETQ. The CDR3 is 16 residues long. The CDR3 loop reads CASSFTGTSGYNEQFF. Here the CDR3 DNA reads TGCGCCAGCAGCTTTACCGGGACTAGCGGCTACAATGAGCAGTTCTTC.

The chain carries TRBV24-1 and TRBJ1-5, with D tentatively TRBD1 (5 bases). The CDR3 loop spans 13 amino acids. V was clipped by 5 bases and J by 3 bases, with 7 bases between them. Germline V gene data show CDR1 as KGHDR and CDR2 as SFDVKD. The CDR3 nucleotides are TGTGCCACCAGTGGACAGCACAATCAGCCCCAGCATTTT. Its protein product is CATSGQHNQPQHF.

The rearrangement joins TRBV28 to TRBJ2-2; maybe TRBD1 (6 bases). Trimming cost V 5 bases and J 7 bases, with 14 bases left between them. The CDR3 has 14 amino acids. Germline CDR1 and CDR2: MDHEN and SYDVKM. DNA for the CDR3: TGTGCCAGCAGTCCTGGACAGACTGTCGGGGAGCTGTTTTTT. Its protein product is CASSPGQTVGELFF.

This rearrangement joins TRBV18 to TRBJ1-1, with D unresolved. From germline, CDR1 is KGHSH and CDR2 LQKENI. The CDR3 totals 15 residues. Trimming removed 3 bases from V and 1 base from J, with 12 bases in between. The CDR3 coding sequence is TGTGCCAGCTCACCGCAGGACTTGGGGAACACTGAAGCTTTCTTT. It is translated as CASSPQDLGNTEAFF.

A remark on this clone: The junction does not match germline at one end; this may be a read error. Here the CDR3 reads CASSPGLAGYNEQFF. The CDR3 DNA follows: TGTGCTAGCAGCCCCGGACTAGCGGGATACAATGAGCAGTTCTTC. V and J are TRBV7-7 and TRBJ2-1, with 12 bases identical to TRBD2. Germline CDR1 SSHAT, CDR2 FNYEAQ (reference sequence). The CDR3 extends over 15 amino acids.

This rearrangement joins TRBV12-2 to TRBJ2-7; the table's D call TRBD2 went unverified against the DNA. TRBV12-2 is shown as a pseudogene. CDR3 length: 18 amino acids. The CDR3 DNA reads TGTGCAAGTCGCTTAGCGGGGGGTCTAGCGGGGAGCTCCTACGAGCAGTACTTC. Its translation: CASRLAGGLAGSSYEQYF.

The chain carries TRBV9 and TRBJ2-7; 9 bases map to TRBD1. The CDR3 extends over 15 amino acids. Germline loops: CDR1 SGDLS, CDR2 YYNGEE. The trim removed 2 bases at V and 4 bases at J, leaving 7 bases unmatched. The CDR3: CASSVQGTGPYEQYF. CDR3 DNA: TGTGCCAGCAGCGTTCAGGGGACAGGGCCGTACGAGCAGTACTTC.

This clone appeared once. The chain recombines TRBV28 with TRBJ2-2; D possibly corresponds to TRBD1 (5 bases). CDR1 is MDHEN, CDR2 SYDVKM, per germline. Trimming left V 3 bases short and J 0 bases short, with 14 bases between. The CDR3 runs 17 residues. This chain's CDR3 is CASSFSGWGANTGELFF. The CDR3 DNA sequence: TGTGCCAGCAGTTTTTCTGGTTGGGGCGCGAACACCGGGGAGCTGTTTTTT. Filled out from reference TRBV28 and TRBJ2-2, the complete variable domain reads DVKVTQSSRYLVKRTGEKVFLECVQDMDHENMFWYRQDPGLGLRLIYFSYDVKMKEKGDIPEGYSVSREKKERFSLILESASTNQTSMYLCASSFSGWGANTGELFFGEGSRLTVL.

V and J are TRBV6-1 and TRBJ2-1; 16 bases fit TRBD2. This CDR3 contains 17 residues. In germline, CDR1 is MNHNS, CDR2 SASEGT. With 1 base clipped from V and 9 bases from J, the junction kept 6 bases outside the gene matches. CDR3 nucleotide sequence: TGTGCCAGCAGTGAAGATGGGACTAGCGGGAGGGCCGGTGAGCAGTTCTTC. Protein sequence: CASSEDGTSGRAGEQFF.

This clone has just a few counts. CDR3 DNA sequence: TGTGCCAGCAGTCCCCTAGGTCTAGCCCAGCATTTT. It codes for CASSPLGLAQHF. The rearrangement uses TRBV28 and TRBJ1-5; D remains ambiguous. V dropped 5 bases and J dropped 11 bases, with 13 bases sitting between them. From germline, CDR1 is MDHEN and CDR2 SYDVKM. The CDR3 spans 12 residues.

The V and J genes are TRBV5-1 and TRBJ2-2; 7 nucleotides line up with TRBD2. CDR1 and CDR2 (germline): SGHRS, YFSETQ. J was trimmed by 1 base and V by 6 bases; bases with no gene match: 9. CDR3 size: 16 residues. CDR3 sequence (DNA): TGCGCCAGCACCCGAGACCTAGCGGAGAACACCGGGGAGCTGTTTTTT. It is translated as CASTRDLAENTGELFF.